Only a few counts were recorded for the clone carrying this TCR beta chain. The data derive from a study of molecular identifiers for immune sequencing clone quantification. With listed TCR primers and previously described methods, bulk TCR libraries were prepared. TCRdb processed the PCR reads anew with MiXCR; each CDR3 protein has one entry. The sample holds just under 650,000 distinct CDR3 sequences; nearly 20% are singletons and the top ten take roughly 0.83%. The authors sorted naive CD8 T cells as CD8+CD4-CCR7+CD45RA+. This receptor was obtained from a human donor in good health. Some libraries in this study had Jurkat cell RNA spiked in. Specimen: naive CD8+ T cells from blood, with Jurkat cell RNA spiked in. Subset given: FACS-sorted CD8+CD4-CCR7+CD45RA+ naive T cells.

The CDR3: CAWSLGAVLNEKLFF. The CDR3 DNA reads as TGTGCCTGGAGTTTAGGGGCAGTGCTAAATGAAAAACTGTTTTTT. The rearrangement links TRBV30 to TRBJ1-4; D is possibly TRBD1 (5 bases). The germline V gene encodes CDR1 GTSNPN and CDR2 SVGIG (reference sequence). V shed 2 bases and J shed 5 bases, with 15 bases lying between them. The CDR3 loop spans 15 amino acids.